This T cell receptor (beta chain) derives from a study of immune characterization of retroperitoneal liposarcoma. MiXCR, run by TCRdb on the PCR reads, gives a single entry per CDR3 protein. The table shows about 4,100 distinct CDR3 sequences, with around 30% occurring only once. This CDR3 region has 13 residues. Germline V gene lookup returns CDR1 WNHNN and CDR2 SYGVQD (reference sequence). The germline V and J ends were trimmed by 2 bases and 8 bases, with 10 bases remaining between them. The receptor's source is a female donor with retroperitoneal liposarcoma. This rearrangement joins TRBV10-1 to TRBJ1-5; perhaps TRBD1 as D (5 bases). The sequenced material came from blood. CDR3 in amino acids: CASSEAGTKPQHF. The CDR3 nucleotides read TGCGCCAGCAGTGAGGCAGGGACGAAGCCCCAGCATTTT.